The T cell receptor (beta chain) described here comes from a study of T-cell reconstitution after alpha-beta-depleted transplantation in children (dated by TCRdb to 2016 to 2018). Describing the broader study: T-cell immune reconstitution after TCRalphabeta/CD19-depleted allogeneic hematopoietic cell transplantation in children was quantitatively tracked in the study by means of TCR repertoire profiling.

This clonotype was recorded at least ten times. Its antigen remains undetermined. No much larger clone is present one base from it, and per-base qualities are unavailable. Preparation of the library involved PCR. The sample was run on an Illumina HiSeq 2500. Molecular barcoding was employed in the preparation of TCR libraries, with unique molecular identifiers being used to normalize TCRbeta repertoire quantification. TCRdb reran the public reads through fastp at Q25 and MiXCR, keeping productive beta chains. For every CDR3 protein sequence, its rows merge into one entry that carries the most common genes and DNA. This sample is represented by approximately 350,000 distinct CDR3 sequences; approximately 10% of them were singletons. The biggest ten clones account for more than 2% of the sample. The sample was PBMCs from the stem cell graft donor, taken from the stem cell graft. The receptor was derived from a human donor who donated a stem cell graft to a child with acute lymphoblastic leukemia.

The CDR3 region has the sequence CASRETSANYEQYF. Here is the DNA: TGTGCCAGCAGGGAGACTAGCGCGAACTACGAGCAGTACTTC. The chain links TRBV6-1 with TRBJ2-7; 8 nucleotides in the junction match TRBD2. The CDR3 measures 14 amino acids from cysteine to phenylalanine. Only the CDR3 region is kept as DNA, spanning 42 bases read in frame from base 1. The germline V gene encodes CDR1 MNHNS and CDR2 SASEGT. Here V drops 6 bases and J drops 3 bases, and the junction holds 7 bases not matched to any gene.